The rows below give T cell receptor beta chains drawn from one sample of a study of cytomegalovirus exposure and HLA in healthy donors. Profiling relied on immunoSEQ multiplex PCR, and the TCRdb table lists in-frame clones only, not all of them. This table holds about 140,000 clones, around 80% found once. Sequenced input: PBMCs. The source of these receptors is a female donor in good health and CMV-seronegative. CDR3s include the opening cysteine and the closing phenylalanine or tryptophan. D genes are given only for firm matches. Clone size appears in some rows only: once, few, many, or a class for an expanded clone.

abundance: .; j_gene: TRBJ1-1; v_gene: TRBV4-1; d_gene: TRBD1; CDR3aa: CASSQDRGNTEAFF; CDR3nt: TGCGCCAGCAGCCAGGACAGGGGGAACACTGAAGCTTTCTTT
abundance: once; j_gene: TRBJ2-4; v_gene: TRBV4-3; d_gene: TRBD1; CDR3aa: CASSSPPGDRGPNIQYF; CDR3nt: TGCGCCAGCAGCTCTCCCCCCGGGGACAGGGGGCCAAACATTCAGTACTTC
abundance: .; j_gene: TRBJ1-1; v_gene: TRBV28; d_gene: .; CDR3aa: CASEGPVRGGFEAFF; CDR3nt: TGTGCCAGCGAGGGACCCGTAAGGGGAGGCTTTGAAGCTTTCTTT
abundance: .; j_gene: TRBJ2-5; v_gene: TRBV29-1; d_gene: TRBD1; CDR3aa: CSADRAQETQYF; CDR3nt: TGCAGCGCCGACAGGGCCCAAGAGACCCAGTACTTC
abundance: .; j_gene: TRBJ2-1; v_gene: TRBV10-3; d_gene: .; CDR3aa: CAISESILSGRYNEQFF; CDR3nt: TGTGCCATCAGTGAGTCGATTCTCAGCGGCCGGTACAATGAGCAGTTCTTC
abundance: .; j_gene: TRBJ2-6; v_gene: TRBV7-2; d_gene: .; CDR3aa: CASSLGRGHSGANVLTF; CDR3nt: TGTGCCAGCAGCTTAGGGAGGGGGCACTCTGGGGCCAACGTCCTGACTTTC
abundance: .; j_gene: TRBJ1-2; v_gene: TRBV2; d_gene: TRBD1; CDR3aa: CAIRDRTYGYTF; CDR3nt: TGTGCCATCAGGGACAGGACATATGGCTACACCTTC
abundance: .; j_gene: TRBJ2-3; v_gene: TRBV12-5; d_gene: TRBD2; CDR3aa: CASGLVQGSGGTDTQYF; CDR3nt: TGTGCTAGTGGTTTGGTACAAGGTAGCGGGGGGACAGATACGCAGTATTTT
abundance: .; j_gene: TRBJ2-5; v_gene: TRBV27; d_gene: TRBD2; CDR3aa: CASSFRFPLAGAKTQYF; CDR3nt: TGTGCCAGCAGTTTTCGCTTTCCACTAGCGGGGGCCAAGACCCAGTACTTC
abundance: few; j_gene: TRBJ2-7; v_gene: TRBV5-6; d_gene: .; CDR3aa: CASSLDLDREQYF; CDR3nt: TGTGCCAGCAGCTTGGATCTAGATCGCGAGCAGTACTTC
abundance: .; j_gene: TRBJ1-6; v_gene: TRBV30; d_gene: TRBD1; CDR3aa: CAWSVQGANNSPLHF; CDR3nt: TGTGCCTGGAGTGTACAGGGGGCAAACAATTCACCCCTCCACTTT
abundance: .; j_gene: TRBJ1-6; v_gene: TRBV4-1; d_gene: .; CDR3aa: CASSQVRDSPLHF; CDR3nt: TGCGCCAGCAGCCAAGTTCGGGATTCACCCCTCCACTTT
abundance: .; j_gene: TRBJ1-3; v_gene: TRBV9; d_gene: TRBD1; CDR3aa: CASSVSGRGNGNTIYF; CDR3nt: TGTGCCAGCAGCGTTTCCGGCAGGGGGAATGGAAACACCATATATTTT
abundance: .; j_gene: TRBJ2-3; v_gene: TRBV7-8; d_gene: .; CDR3aa: CASSLPPGVAQYF; CDR3nt: TGTGCCAGCAGCTTGCCGCCGGGAGTAGCGCAGTATTTT
abundance: .; j_gene: TRBJ2-1; v_gene: TRBV10-1; d_gene: .; CDR3aa: CASSLGRRNNEQFF; CDR3nt: TGCGCCAGCTCCTTGGGCAGACGGAACAATGAGCAGTTCTTC
abundance: .; j_gene: TRBJ2-2; v_gene: TRBV14; d_gene: .; CDR3aa: CASSHPSPGGELFF; CDR3nt: TGTGCCAGCAGCCACCCTAGTCCGGGCGGGGAGCTGTTTTTT
abundance: few; j_gene: TRBJ2-7; v_gene: TRBV30; d_gene: .; CDR3aa: CAWSVGRSYEQYF; CDR3nt: TGTGCCTGGAGTGTGGGCCGATCCTACGAGCAGTACTTC
abundance: .; j_gene: TRBJ2-7; v_gene: TRBV6-1; d_gene: TRBD2; CDR3aa: CASSVVLLANEQYF; CDR3nt: TGTGCCAGCAGTGTCGTCCTACTAGCGAACGAGCAGTACTTC
abundance: .; j_gene: TRBJ2-1; v_gene: TRBV7-9; d_gene: TRBD2; CDR3aa: CASSHTSGGHNEQFF; CDR3nt: TGTGCCAGCAGCCATACTAGCGGGGGCCACAATGAGCAGTTCTTC
abundance: .; j_gene: TRBJ2-7; v_gene: TRBV2; d_gene: .; CDR3aa: CASSVAGSYEQYF; CDR3nt: TGTGCCAGCAGTGTGGCGGGGTCCTACGAGCAGTACTTC
abundance: .; j_gene: TRBJ1-4; v_gene: TRBV29-1; d_gene: .; CDR3aa: CSVNTGHEKLFF; CDR3nt: TGCAGCGTTAATACAGGACATGAAAAACTGTTTTTT
abundance: .; j_gene: TRBJ1-1; v_gene: TRBV18; d_gene: .; CDR3aa: CASSHLGGDTEAFF; CDR3nt: TGTGCCAGCTCTCACCTCGGCGGGGACACTGAAGCTTTCTTT
abundance: .; j_gene: TRBJ2-3; v_gene: TRBV5-1; d_gene: .; CDR3aa: CASSFSSPSGDTQYF; CDR3nt: TGCGCCAGCAGCTTTTCGTCGCCTTCGGGGGATACGCAGTATTTT
abundance: .; j_gene: TRBJ2-5; v_gene: TRBV11-2; d_gene: .; CDR3aa: CASSLDYLQETQYF; CDR3nt: TGTGCCAGCAGCTTAGACTACCTCCAAGAGACCCAGTACTTC
abundance: few; j_gene: TRBJ2-1; v_gene: TRBV6-5; d_gene: .; CDR3aa: CASRTGLMSEQFF; CDR3nt: TGTGCCAGCAGGACAGGATTGATGAGTGAGCAGTTCTTC
abundance: once; j_gene: TRBJ2-7; v_gene: TRBV27; d_gene: TRBD1; CDR3aa: CASSSRQGYYEQYF; CDR3nt: TGTGCCAGCAGTTCTCGACAGGGTTACTACGAGCAGTACTTC
abundance: .; j_gene: TRBJ1-1; v_gene: TRBV29-1; d_gene: .; CDR3aa: CSVGQREAEAFF; CDR3nt: TGCAGCGTCGGACAGCGGGAGGCTGAAGCTTTCTTT